This is a list of T cell receptor beta chains from one sample in a study of blood T cell repertoires in COVID-19. Using immunoSEQ multiplex PCR, the repertoire was profiled, and TCRdb retains in-frame clones only, with some absent. The data hold under 75,000 clones, with roughly 81% observed a single time. What was sequenced was peripheral blood. These receptors originate from an elderly man with acute or convalescent COVID-19. CDR3s include the opening cysteine and the closing phenylalanine or tryptophan. A D gene is named only where the DNA matches it firmly. Clone size is shown for a subset of rows, as once, few, many or a class of expanded clone.

j_gene | v_gene | d_gene | abundance | CDR3aa | CDR3nt
TRBJ2-3 | TRBV24-1 | TRBD2 | . | CATSGLAASTNTQYF | TGTGCCACCAGTGGCCTAGCGGCTAGCACGAATACGCAGTATTTT
TRBJ1-3 | TRBV7-9 | . | . | CASSPAGTRGANTIYF | TGTGCCAGCAGCCCTGCGGGGACGCGGGGGGCCAACACCATATATTTT
TRBJ2-7 | TRBV18 | . | . | CASSPRGPTSYEQYF | TGTGCCAGCTCACCCAGAGGGCCGACATCCTACGAGCAGTACTTC
TRBJ2-2 | TRBV15 | TRBD2 | . | CATSPYGSGSDTGELFF | TGTGCCACCAGCCCTTACGGTAGCGGGAGTGACACCGGGGAGCTGTTTTTT
TRBJ2-1 | TRBV9 | . | . | CASSVVPLGAYNEQFF | TGTGCCAGCAGCGTAGTACCCCTCGGGGCCTACAATGAGCAGTTCTTC
TRBJ2-7 | TRBV29-1 | . | . | CSVLGGSGGYEQYF | TGCAGCGTGTTGGGGGGATCAGGAGGATACGAGCAGTACTTC
TRBJ1-1 | TRBV28 | . | . | CGALGTEAFF | TGTGGGGCCCTGGGCACTGAAGCTTTCTTT
TRBJ1-2 | TRBV7-2 | TRBD1 | . | CASSPKTGSNGYTF | TGTGCCAGCAGCCCAAAGACAGGGTCTAACGGCTACACCTTC
TRBJ2-7 | TRBV18 | . | . | CASSPRTDYEQYF | TGTGCCAGCTCACCAAGGACAGACTACGAGCAGTACTTC
TRBJ2-7 | TRBV7-2 | . | . | CASSLDFFTSYEQYF | TGTGCCAGCAGCTTAGACTTTTTCACCTCCTACGAGCAGTACTTC
TRBJ1-1 | TRBV4-2 | TRBD1 | . | CASSHSGQGEAFF | TGTGCCAGCAGCCACAGTGGACAGGGTGAAGCTTTCTTT
TRBJ1-5 | TRBV10-2 | . | . | CASSDGLRQPQHF | TGCGCCAGCAGTGATGGGCTCCGTCAGCCCCAGCATTTT
TRBJ2-1 | TRBV7-9 | TRBD2 | . | CASSLAEGLAGVRNEQFF | TGTGCCAGCAGCTTAGCGGAAGGGCTAGCGGGAGTTAGAAATGAGCAGTTCTTC
TRBJ2-1 | TRBV7-2 | TRBD2 | . | CASSLRLAGGRGNEQFF | TGTGCCAGCAGCTTAAGACTAGCGGGGGGGCGAGGGAATGAGCAGTTCTTC
TRBJ1-4 | TRBV7-2 | TRBD1 | . | CASSLTGGPEKLFF | TGTGCCAGCAGCTTGACAGGGGGGCCTGAAAAACTGTTTTTT
TRBJ1-1 | TRBV29-1 | . | . | CSVSQGERNSEAFF | TGCAGCGTCTCACAGGGAGAGAGGAATTCTGAAGCTTTCTTT
TRBJ2-1 | TRBV28 | . | . | CASSPTDRFYNEQFF | TGTGCCAGCAGTCCCACTGATCGATTCTACAATGAGCAGTTCTTC
TRBJ1-1 | TRBV5-4 | . | once | CASSLGAGLGTEAFF | TGTGCCAGCAGCTTGGGGGCAGGGTTGGGCACTGAAGCTTTCTTT
TRBJ2-3 | TRBV27 | TRBD2 | . | CASSFVAGGTDTQYF | TGTGCCAGCAGTTTCGTCGCGGGGGGCACAGATACGCAGTATTTT
TRBJ2-3 | TRBV9 | TRBD2 | . | CAIPLGGGTDTQYF | TGTGCCATTCCCCTGGGGGGGGGCACAGATACGCAGTATTTT
TRBJ2-7 | TRBV6-6 | . | . | CASRSQGYEQYF | TGTGCCAGCAGGTCACAGGGCTACGAGCAGTACTTC
TRBJ2-3 | TRBV28 | . | few | CASRPRLRRAVADTQYF | TGTGCCAGCAGACCTCGACTGAGGAGGGCCGTGGCAGATACGCAGTATTTT
TRBJ2-1 | TRBV14 | TRBD2 | few | CASSQDRLADYNEQFF | TGTGCCAGCAGCCAAGACCGGCTAGCGGACTACAATGAGCAGTTCTTC
TRBJ2-7 | TRBV5-4 | . | . | CASSLQGGNEQYF | TGTGCCAGCAGCTTGCAGGGTGGGAACGAGCAGTACTTC
TRBJ2-3 | TRBV5-4 | TRBD2 | once | CASTPGGGTQYF | TGTGCCAGCACCCCGGGAGGGGGAACGCAGTATTTT
TRBJ2-5 | TRBV6-5 | TRBD2 | few | CASKTGTSIETQYF | TGTGCCAGCAAAACCGGGACTAGCATAGAGACCCAGTACTTC
TRBJ1-2 | TRBV29-1 | TRBD1 | . | CSERTGASENTF | TGCAGCGAAAGGACAGGGGCCTCCGAGAACACCTTC
TRBJ2-7 | TRBV18 | . | . | CASSPMGQAYEQYF | TGTGCCAGCTCACCAATGGGTCAGGCCTACGAGCAGTACTTC
TRBJ2-2 | TRBV30 | TRBD1 | . | CAWSTPDRATGELFF | TGTGCCTGGAGTACCCCGGACAGGGCCACCGGGGAGCTGTTTTTT
TRBJ2-3 | TRBV7-2 | TRBD1 | . | CASSTGQSTDTQYF | TGTGCCAGCAGCACGGGACAGAGCACAGATACGCAGTATTTT
TRBJ2-1 | TRBV18 | TRBD1 | . | CASSVSWDREDEQFF | TGTGCCAGCTCAGTCAGCTGGGACAGGGAGGATGAGCAGTTCTTC
TRBJ1-6 | TRBV6-6 | TRBD1 | few | CASSNPGQGGSPLHF | TGTGCCAGCAGCAATCCGGGACAGGGCGGCTCACCCCTCCACTTT
TRBJ2-2 | TRBV2 | TRBD1 | many | CASSEGQGVWDTGELFF | TGTGCCAGCAGTGAAGGGCAGGGGGTATGGGACACCGGGGAGCTGTTTTTT
TRBJ2-4 | TRBV2 | . | . | CASSEGEVNIQYF | TGTGCCAGCAGTGAAGGGGAGGTAAACATTCAGTACTTC
TRBJ1-2 | TRBV27 | TRBD1 | . | CASSQGGTVGNYGYTF | TGTGCCAGCAGTCAAGGGGGGACAGTCGGTAACTATGGCTACACCTTC
TRBJ2-7 | TRBV10-3 | TRBD1 | . | CAISEGQGAYEQYF | TGTGCCATCAGTGAGGGACAGGGGGCCTACGAGCAGTACTTC
TRBJ1-2 | TRBV12-3/TRBV12-4 | . | . | CASSLSRAGF | TGTGCCAGCAGTTTATCGAGGGCCGGTTTC
TRBJ2-1 | TRBV5-1 | TRBD1 | . | CASSLVDRGMSDEQFF | TGCGCCAGCAGCTTAGTGGACAGGGGTATGTCGGACGAGCAGTTCTTC
TRBJ2-3 | TRBV3-1/TRBV3-2 | . | . | CASSQDLTGRSTDTQYF | TGTGCCAGCAGCCAAGATTTGACGGGGAGAAGCACAGATACGCAGTATTTT
TRBJ2-5 | TRBV6-5 | TRBD1 | . | CASRWTGEETQYF | TGTGCCAGCAGGTGGACAGGGGAAGAGACCCAGTACTTC
TRBJ1-3 | TRBV7-8 | TRBD1 | once | CASSLRGVAGGLNTIYF | TGTGCCAGCAGCTTAAGGGGGGTGGCAGGGGGCTTAAACACCATATATTTT
TRBJ2-2 | TRBV9 | . | few | CASSVVINGELFF | TGTGCCAGCAGCGTAGTTATAAACGGGGAGCTGTTTTTT
TRBJ2-3 | TRBV30 | . | once | CAWSVRGDTQYF | TGTGCCTGGAGTGTACGGGGGGATACGCAGTATTTT
TRBJ1-1 | TRBV7-8 | . | . | CASWDFSNTEAFF | TGTGCCAGCTGGGACTTTTCAAACACTGAAGCTTTCTTT
TRBJ2-7 | TRBV21-1 | . | . | CASSQGPGQGRKISSYEQYF | TGTGCCAGCAGCCAGGGCCCCGGACAGGGGCGTAAAATTAGCTCCTACGAGCAGTACTTC
TRBJ2-3 | TRBV9 | . | . | CASSVFPGSDTQYF | TGTGCCAGCAGCGTATTTCCGGGATCAGATACGCAGTATTTT
TRBJ2-2 | TRBV27 | TRBD1 | . | CASSDRGLTGELFF | TGTGCCAGCAGTGACAGGGGGCTGACCGGGGAGCTGTTTTTT
TRBJ2-7 | TRBV7-2 | . | many | CASSLIAGTYEQYF | TGTGCCAGCAGCTTAATCGCAGGGACCTACGAGCAGTACTTC
TRBJ2-2 | TRBV6-2/TRBV6-3 | . | . | CASSYSRTGELFF | TGTGCCAGCAGTTACTCTCGGACCGGGGAGCTGTTTTTT
TRBJ2-2 | TRBV19 | . | . | CASSPSVVANWASTGELFF | TGTGCCAGTAGTCCCTCGGTGGTAGCGAATTGGGCGAGCACCGGGGAGCTGTTTTTT
TRBJ2-7 | TRBV6-6 | TRBD1 | . | CASTRDRGYEQYF | TGTGCCAGCACCAGAGACAGGGGCTACGAGCAGTACTTC
TRBJ1-1 | TRBV5-1 | TRBD1 | . | CASSFRDRGIWGSTEAFF | TGCGCCAGCAGCTTCCGGGACAGGGGCATTTGGGGATCCACTGAAGCTTTCTTT
TRBJ2-7 | TRBV18 | TRBD1 | . | CASSPSSQGAREQYF | TGTGCCAGCTCACCGTCCTCACAGGGGGCGCGAGAGCAGTACTTC
TRBJ2-3 | TRBV5-1 | TRBD2 | . | CASSLPLLAGADTQYF | TGCGCCAGCAGCTTGCCACTACTAGCGGGGGCAGATACGCAGTATTTT
TRBJ2-2 | TRBV29-1 | TRBD2 | . | CSASGGGPGELFF | TGCAGCGCTAGCGGGGGGGGACCCGGGGAGCTGTTTTTT
TRBJ2-1 | TRBV19 | TRBD2 | . | CASRASGTYNEQFF | TGTGCCAGTAGGGCTAGCGGGACCTACAATGAGCAGTTCTTC
TRBJ2-3 | TRBV10-3 | TRBD2 | . | CAISEGLGLAVSTDTQYF | TGTGCCATCAGTGAGGGTTTAGGACTAGCGGTAAGCACAGATACGCAGTATTTT
TRBJ2-2 | TRBV28 | . | . | CASRPTGGGNTGELFF | TGTGCCAGCAGACCCACGGGGGGCGGGAACACCGGGGAGCTGTTTTTT
TRBJ1-2 | TRBV4-2 | . | . | CASSQDLTVYSYTF | TGTGCCAGCAGCCAAGATTTGACAGTATATAGCTACACCTTC